What follows are 25 T cell receptor beta chains derived from one specimen sequenced in a study of T cell changes during pregnancy in multiple sclerosis. Profiled with immunoSEQ multiplex PCR; TCRdb holds only in-frame clones, not every one. The sample includes approximately 110,000 clones, about nine tenths seen only once; the top ten take about 3%. Sequencing was performed on peripheral blood, taken after pregnancy. These receptors came from a female donor with multiple sclerosis, enrolled in a pregnancy study.

The CDR3 sequence: CASKEAALSYEQYF. DNA of the CDR3: TGTGCCAGCAAGGAAGCGGCGTTATCCTACGAGCAGTACTTC. The chain has TRBV6-6 and TRBJ2-7, with a weak D call TRBD2 (5 bases). V lost 7 bases, J lost 1 base, and 14 bases lay in between. This CDR3 is built from 14 residues. Germline V lookup: CDR1 MNHNY, CDR2 SVGAGI (reference sequence).

The chain combines TRBV2 with TRBJ1-4; D might be TRBD1 (5 bases). Trimming left V 3 bases short and J 6 bases short, with 11 bases between. Germline CDR1 reads SNHLY; CDR2 reads FYNNEI. CDR3 length equals 14 residues. The CDR3 bases are TGTGCCAGCAGTGAGGAAGGCAGGGATGAAAAACTGTTTTTT. It is translated as CASSEEGRDEKLFF.

The genes are TRBV7-9 and TRBJ1-6; no reliable D call. The V gene's germline CDR1 is SEHNR and CDR2 FQNEAQ (reference sequence). This CDR3 is built from 13 residues. Trimming stripped 1 base from V and 10 bases from J, with 8 bases between. Here the CDR3 reads CASSLVERSPLHF. The CDR3 DNA is TGTGCCAGCAGCTTAGTAGAACGATCACCCCTCCACTTT.

The CDR3 region is CASSFTGTQAQYF. The CDR3 nucleotides are TGTGCCAGCAGCTTCACCGGGACTCAAGCGCAGTACTTC. This chain connects TRBV7-9 to TRBJ2-7; possibly TRBD2 for D (6 bases). Trimming took off 3 bases at V and 9 bases at J, with 15 bases between the two ends. From germline, CDR1 is SEHNR and CDR2 FQNEAQ (reference sequence). CDR3 size: 13 residues.

The chain couples TRBV5-6 to TRBJ2-1, with no clear D. Germline assignment: CDR1 SGHDT and CDR2 YYEEEE. V dropped 0 bases and J dropped 6 bases, with 10 bases sitting between them. The length of the CDR3 is 14 residues. Here the CDR3 reads CASSLAVPINEQFF. CDR3 in DNA: TGTGCCAGCAGCTTGGCGGTTCCAATCAATGAGCAGTTCTTC.

The chain employs TRBV7-8 and TRBJ2-7; D perhaps matches TRBD2 (6 bases). The germline V and J ends were trimmed by 3 bases and 3 bases, with 18 bases remaining between them. This CDR3 comprises 16 residues. Germline loops: CDR1 SGHVS, CDR2 FQNEAQ. The CDR3 loop reads CASSLGEHGGRYEQYF. The CDR3, as DNA: TGTGCCAGCAGCTTGGGGGAGCATGGAGGGCGCTACGAGCAGTACTTC.

The J gene is TRBJ2-7, the V gene TRBV7-8, with no clear D. This CDR3 contains 15 residues. The V end lost 1 base, the J end lost 1 base, and 11 bases lay between the germline ends. The germline CDR1 and CDR2 sequences are SGHVS and FQNEAQ. CDR3 in amino acids: CASSLDGAGSYEQYF. The CDR3 DNA follows: TGTGCCAGCAGCTTAGACGGAGCTGGATCCTACGAGCAGTACTTC. Variable domain in full (rest from reference TRBV7-8 and TRBJ2-7): GAGVSQSPRYKVAKRGQDVALRCDPISGHVSLFWYQQALGQGPEFLTYFQNEAQLDKSGLPSDRFFAERPEGSVSTLKIQRTQQEDSAVYLCASSLDGAGSYEQYFGPGTRLTVT.

The chain is built from TRBV19 and TRBJ2-1; 7 bases are shared with TRBD2. The V and J ends lost 4 bases and 1 base, in that order; junction bases with no gene match: 4. The CDR3 is 15 amino acids. CDR1 and CDR2 from the germline V gene are LNHDA and SQIVND (reference sequence). The CDR3 region has the DNA TGTGCCAGTAGTACGCTAGCGGAATCCTACAATGAGCAGTTCTTC. Translated, it gives CASSTLAESYNEQFF.

The chain uses TRBV6-6 and TRBJ2-5, with D possibly being TRBD1 (5 bases). Near its end, the DNA agrees better with TRBJ2-7, so the J call may be wrong. CDR3 length equals 15 residues. The germline V gene encodes CDR1 MNHNY and CDR2 SVGAGI (reference sequence). The CDR3 DNA reads as TGTGCCAGCAGAACGAAAGGGGCTACTATGGACGAGCAGTACTTC. Translated, it gives CASRTKGATMDEQYF.

The chain recombines TRBV6-6 with TRBJ1-5; the match to TRBD1 covers 9 bases. CDR3 length: 16 residues. The germline gives CDR1 MNHNY, CDR2 SVGAGI (reference sequence). Losses at the gene ends were 0 bases for V and 5 bases for J; bases not matched to a gene: 5. CDR3 sequence (DNA): TGTGCCAGCAGTTACTCTCCGACAGGGGGTTATCAGCCCCAGCATTTT. Encoded protein: CASSYSPTGGYQPQHF.

The chain employs TRBV18 and TRBJ2-7, with D possibly being TRBD1 (6 bases). This CDR3 contains 13 residues. Germline CDR1 is KGHSH and CDR2 is LQKENI. V was trimmed by 4 bases and J by 2 bases, leaving 9 bases between them. The CDR3 sequence is CASSLGQPYEQYF. CDR3 nucleotides: TGTGCCAGCTCACTTGGACAGCCCTACGAGCAGTACTTC. The whole variable domain, filled in from reference TRBV18 and TRBJ2-7, reads NAGVMQNPRHLVRRRGQEARLRCSPMKGHSHVYWYRQLPEEGLKFMVYLQKENIIDESGMPKERFSAEFPKEGPSILRIQQVVRGDSAAYFCASSLGQPYEQYFGPGTRLTVT.

This clone showed up just a few times. The gene calls are TRBV19 and TRBJ1-4, with D possibly being TRBD1 (5 bases). Germline V gives CDR1 LNHDA, CDR2 SQIVND (reference sequence). The V end lost 5 bases, the J end lost 2 bases, and 15 bases lay between the germline ends. The CDR3 extends over 16 amino acids. This chain's CDR3 is CASSSRGTATNEKLFF. CDR3 coding DNA: TGTGCCAGTAGTTCCCGGGGGACGGCGACTAATGAAAAACTGTTTTTT.

The chain is built from TRBV27 and TRBJ2-3, with D hard to call. This CDR3 comprises 16 residues. The germline CDR1 and CDR2 sequences are MNHEY and SMNVEV (reference sequence). The V end lost 5 bases, the J end lost 2 bases, and 17 bases lay between the germline ends. The chain's CDR3 is CASSLYHTDNTDTQYF. For the CDR3, the DNA is TGTGCCAGCAGTCTTTACCACACCGATAACACAGATACGCAGTATTTT.

The rearrangement joins TRBV15 to TRBJ1-1; maybe TRBD1 (5 bases). The CDR3 loop spans 12 amino acids. With 5 bases removed from V and 5 bases from J, the gap between germline ends came to 9 bases. Germline-derived CDR1 and CDR2 are LNHNV and YYDKDF (reference sequence). In DNA form, the CDR3 reads TGTGCCACCAGCCCCGGGGGGACTGAAGCTTTCTTT. This gives the protein CATSPGGTEAFF.

This clone appeared once. The chain joins TRBV19 to TRBJ2-1; unclear D gene. The CDR3 extends over 16 amino acids. The germline V gene has CDR1 LNHDA and CDR2 SQIVND (reference sequence). The V end was cut by 0 bases, the J end by 4 bases, with 13 bases between. For the CDR3, the DNA is TGTGCCAGTAGTATAGATCAGGTGCAACCGTACAATGAGCAGTTCTTC. It yields the protein CASSIDQVQPYNEQFF.

The CDR3 DNA sequence: TGTGCCAGCACCGGGACAAATTACAACTATGGCTACACCTTC. It specifies CASTGTNYNYGYTF. The chain employs TRBV6-1 and TRBJ1-2, with D possibly being TRBD1 (6 bases). The CDR3 is made up of 14 amino acids. V gave up 7 bases and J gave up 2 bases, with 14 bases separating them. CDR1 MNHNS and CDR2 SASEGT come from the germline V gene.

J is TRBJ2-1 and V is TRBV19; TRBD1 matches at 8 bases. The CDR3 runs to 16 residues. V shed 4 bases and J 3 bases; nucleotides not matched to a gene: 8. Germline V gives CDR1 LNHDA, CDR2 SQIVND (reference sequence). As DNA, the CDR3 is TGTGCCAGTAGTAAGTCCGGGACAGGAAACTACAATGAGCAGTTCTTC. Residues: CASSKSGTGNYNEQFF.

The chain is built from TRBV5-1 and TRBJ1-6, with 11 bases that match TRBD1. The CDR3 totals 15 residues. Trimming at V came to 4 bases and at J to 10 bases, leaving 7 bases not matched to a gene. CDR1 and CDR2 (germline): SGHRS, YFSETQ. The CDR3, as DNA: TGCGCCAGCAGCCCAGGTGGACAGGGGGCATCACCCCTCCACTTT. Its protein product is CASSPGGQGASPLHF.

This chain links TRBV27 with TRBJ1-3; no clear D. The V end was cut by 2 bases, the J end by 4 bases, with 9 bases between. This CDR3 region has 14 residues. The germline CDR1 and CDR2 sequences are MNHEY and SMNVEV (reference sequence). The chain's CDR3 is CASSLGVEGNTIYF. The CDR3 nucleotides are TGTGCCAGCAGTTTAGGAGTGGAAGGAAACACCATATATTTT.

J is TRBJ1-5 and V is TRBV7-8; D gene uncertain. This CDR3 contains 18 residues. Germline values: CDR1 SGHVS, CDR2 FQNEAQ. Trimming removed 0 bases at V and 0 bases at J, with 15 bases between. CDR3 in DNA: TGTGCCAGCAGCTTAGCGGTTGCGGGCGGGAATAGCAATCAGCCCCAGCATTTT. It translates to CASSLAVAGGNSNQPQHF.

The chain carries TRBV11-2 and TRBJ2-7; weak D call: TRBD2 (5 bases). The CDR3 sequence is 16 residues long. V lost 1 base and J lost 4, with 17 bases in between. Germline loops: CDR1 SGHAT, CDR2 FQNNGV. CDR3 in amino acids: CASSLGPSPLLYEQYF. As DNA, the CDR3 is TGTGCCAGCAGCTTAGGACCTAGCCCCCTTCTTTACGAGCAGTACTTC.

The gene calls are TRBV19 and TRBJ1-1, with 9 nucleotides matching TRBD1. Per the germline V gene, CDR1 is LNHDA and CDR2 is SQIVND (reference sequence). This CDR3 has 18 amino acids. Trimming at V came to 3 bases and at J to 6 bases, leaving 17 bases not matched to a gene. The CDR3 protein is CASSIGPGQGDEAAEAFF. As DNA, the CDR3 is TGTGCCAGTAGTATCGGTCCGGGACAGGGAGACGAAGCGGCTGAAGCTTTCTTT.

This clone has just one count. This chain uses TRBV4-1 with TRBJ1-2, with TRBD1 identical over 7 bases. The CDR3 runs 15 residues. Germline values: CDR1 MGHRA, CDR2 YSYEKL. The V and J ends lost 0 bases and 4 bases, in that order; junction bases with no gene match: 5. CDR3 bases: TGCGCCAGCAGCCAAGACGGGACAGTGGGCTATGGCTACACCTTC. Residues: CASSQDGTVGYGYTF.

This clone was seen only once. The rearrangement uses TRBV6-4 and TRBJ2-1, with 11 positions matching TRBD2. CDR1 and CDR2 from the germline V gene are MRHNA and SNTAGT. Germline trimming cut 7 bases from V and 4 bases from J; bases unmatched to any gene: 6. The CDR3 totals 15 residues. CDR3 sequence: CASTQTSGGYNEQFF. DNA for the CDR3: TGTGCCAGCACCCAAACTAGCGGGGGATACAATGAGCAGTTCTTC.

This chain uses TRBV6-5 with TRBJ2-2, with D tentatively TRBD2 (5 bases). CDR3 size: 12 residues. V was clipped by 6 bases and J by 4 bases, with 6 bases between them. From germline, CDR1 is MNHEY and CDR2 SVGAGI. CDR3 protein: CASREVTGELFF. The CDR3 bases are TGTGCCAGCAGGGAGGTCACCGGGGAGCTGTTTTTT.